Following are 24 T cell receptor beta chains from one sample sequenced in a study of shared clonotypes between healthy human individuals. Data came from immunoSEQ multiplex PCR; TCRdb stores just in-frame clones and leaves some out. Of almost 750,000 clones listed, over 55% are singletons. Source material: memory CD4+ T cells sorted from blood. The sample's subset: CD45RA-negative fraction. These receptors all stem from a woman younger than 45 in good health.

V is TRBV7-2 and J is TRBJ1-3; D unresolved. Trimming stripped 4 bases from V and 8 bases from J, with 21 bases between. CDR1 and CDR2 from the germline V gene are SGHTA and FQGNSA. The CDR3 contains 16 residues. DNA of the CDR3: TGTGCCAGCAGCTCTCACGTTAGACCGGGGAGTCACACCATATATTTT. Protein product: CASSSHVRPGSHTIYF.

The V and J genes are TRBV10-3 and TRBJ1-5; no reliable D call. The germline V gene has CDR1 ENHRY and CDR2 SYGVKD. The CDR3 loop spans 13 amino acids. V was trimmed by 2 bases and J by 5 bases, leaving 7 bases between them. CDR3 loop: CAISEETDQPQHF. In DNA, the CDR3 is TGTGCCATCAGTGAGGAAACGGATCAGCCCCAGCATTTT.

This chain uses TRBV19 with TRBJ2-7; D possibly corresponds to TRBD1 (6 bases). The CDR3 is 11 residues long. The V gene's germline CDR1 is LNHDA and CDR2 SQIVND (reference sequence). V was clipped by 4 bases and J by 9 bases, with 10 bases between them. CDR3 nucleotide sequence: TGTGCCAGTAGTAGACAGGTTGGGCAGTACTTC. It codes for CASSRQVGQYF.

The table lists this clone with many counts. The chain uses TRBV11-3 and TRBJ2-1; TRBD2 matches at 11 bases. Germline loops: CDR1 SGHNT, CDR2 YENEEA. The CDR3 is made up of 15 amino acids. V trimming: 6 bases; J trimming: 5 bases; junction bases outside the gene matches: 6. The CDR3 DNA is TGTGCCAGCAGTCGTCCGGGACTAGCGGACAATGAGCAGTTCTTC. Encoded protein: CASSRPGLADNEQFF.

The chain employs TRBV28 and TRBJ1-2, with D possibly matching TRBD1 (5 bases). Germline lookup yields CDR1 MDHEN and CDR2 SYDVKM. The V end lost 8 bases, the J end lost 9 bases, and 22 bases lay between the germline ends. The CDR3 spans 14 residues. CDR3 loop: CASESRSGFKSYTF. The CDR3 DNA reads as TGTGCCAGCGAATCCAGGTCAGGGTTTAAGAGCTACACCTTC.

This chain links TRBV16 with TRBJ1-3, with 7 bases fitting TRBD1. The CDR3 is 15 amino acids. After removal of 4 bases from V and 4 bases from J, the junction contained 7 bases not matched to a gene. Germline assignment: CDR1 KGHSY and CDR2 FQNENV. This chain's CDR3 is CASSPQTGAGNTIYF. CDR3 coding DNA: TGTGCCAGCAGCCCTCAAACAGGGGCCGGAAACACCATATATTTT.

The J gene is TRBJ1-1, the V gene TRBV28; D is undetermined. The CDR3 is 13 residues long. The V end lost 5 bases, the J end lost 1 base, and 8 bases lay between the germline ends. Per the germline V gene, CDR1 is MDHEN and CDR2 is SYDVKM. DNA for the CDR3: TGTGCCAGCAGTCGGACCGAGAACACTGAAGCTTTCTTT. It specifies CASSRTENTEAFF.

Here the CDR3 reads CASRTGTSGTDTQYF. The CDR3 DNA is TGTGCCAGCAGGACCGGGACTAGCGGCACAGATACGCAGTATTTT. This sequence joins TRBV7-9 and TRBJ2-3; 10 nucleotides match TRBD2. The length of the CDR3 is 15 residues. In germline, CDR1 is SEHNR, CDR2 FQNEAQ (reference sequence). Losses at the gene ends were 6 bases for V and 1 base for J; bases not matched to a gene: 4.

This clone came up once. CDR3 in amino acids: CASSLGGNSPLHF. In nucleotides, the CDR3 is TGTGCCAGCAGCTTAGGGGGGAATTCACCCCTCCACTTT. The chain couples TRBV7-9 to TRBJ1-6; D might be TRBD1 (5 bases). Germline V CDR1 and CDR2: SEHNR, FQNEAQ (reference sequence). This CDR3 has 13 residues. V shed 1 base and J shed 7 bases, with 5 bases lying between them. Looking up the rest from reference TRBV7-9 and TRBJ1-6 gives the full variable domain: DTGVSQNPRHKITKRGQNVTFRCDPISEHNRLYWYRQTLGQGPEFLTYFQNEAQLEKSRLLSDRFSAERPKGSFSTLEIQRTEQGDSAMYLCASSLGGNSPLHFGNGTRLTVT.

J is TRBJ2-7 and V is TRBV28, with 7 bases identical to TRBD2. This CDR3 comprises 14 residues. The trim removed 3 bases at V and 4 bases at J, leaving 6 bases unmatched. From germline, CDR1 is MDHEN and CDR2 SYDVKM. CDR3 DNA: TGTGCCAGCAGTTTTGGGGGGAGGGCTTACGAGCAGTACTTC. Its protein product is CASSFGGRAYEQYF.

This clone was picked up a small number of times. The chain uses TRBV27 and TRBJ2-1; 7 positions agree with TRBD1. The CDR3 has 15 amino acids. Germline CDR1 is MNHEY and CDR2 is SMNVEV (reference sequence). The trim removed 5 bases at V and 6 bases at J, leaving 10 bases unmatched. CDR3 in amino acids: CASSLGTAEGNEQFF. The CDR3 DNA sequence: TGTGCCAGCAGTCTAGGGACAGCCGAGGGCAATGAGCAGTTCTTC.

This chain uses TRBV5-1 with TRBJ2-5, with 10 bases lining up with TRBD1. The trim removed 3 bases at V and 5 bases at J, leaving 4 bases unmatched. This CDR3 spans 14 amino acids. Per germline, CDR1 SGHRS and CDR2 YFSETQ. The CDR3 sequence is CASSWGQGTETQYF. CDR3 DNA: TGCGCCAGCAGCTGGGGACAGGGGACGGAGACCCAGTACTTC. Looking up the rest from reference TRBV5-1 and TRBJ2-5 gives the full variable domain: KAGVTQTPRYLIKTRGQQVTLSCSPISGHRSVSWYQQTPGQGLQFLFEYFSETQRNKGNFPGRFSGRQFSNSRSEMNVSTLELGDSALYLCASSWGQGTETQYFGPGTRLLVL.

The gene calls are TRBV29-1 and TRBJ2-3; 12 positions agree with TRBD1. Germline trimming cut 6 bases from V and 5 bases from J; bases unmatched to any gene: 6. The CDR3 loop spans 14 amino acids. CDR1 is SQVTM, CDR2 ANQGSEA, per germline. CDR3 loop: CSVRDRGRGDTQYF. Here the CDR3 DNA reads TGCAGCGTGCGGGACAGGGGGCGGGGAGATACGCAGTATTTT.

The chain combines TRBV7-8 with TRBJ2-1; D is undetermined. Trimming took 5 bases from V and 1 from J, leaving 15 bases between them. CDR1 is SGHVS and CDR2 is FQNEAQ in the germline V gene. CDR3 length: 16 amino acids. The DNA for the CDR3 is TGTGCCAGCAGCCTCTACCGGCTCGGTTCCTACAATGAGCAGTTCTTC. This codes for CASSLYRLGSYNEQFF. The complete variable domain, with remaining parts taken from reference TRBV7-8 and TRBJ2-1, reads GAGVSQSPRYKVAKRGQDVALRCDPISGHVSLFWYQQALGQGPEFLTYFQNEAQLDKSGLPSDRFFAERPEGSVSTLKIQRTQQEDSAVYLCASSLYRLGSYNEQFFGPGTRLTVL.

CDR3 DNA sequence: TGTGCCAGCAGCCCATATCCTAGGACAGGGGAAGTCACTGAAGCTTTCTTT. It translates to CASSPYPRTGEVTEAFF. The V and J genes are TRBV7-8 and TRBJ1-1; 9 bases are shared with TRBD1. From germline, CDR1 is SGHVS and CDR2 FQNEAQ. With 5 bases clipped from V and 4 bases from J, the junction kept 14 bases outside the gene matches. This CDR3 spans 17 amino acids.

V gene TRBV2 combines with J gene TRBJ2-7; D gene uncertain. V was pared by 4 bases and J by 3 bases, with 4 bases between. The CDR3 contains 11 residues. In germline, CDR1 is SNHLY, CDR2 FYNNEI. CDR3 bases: TGTGCCAGCAGTGTAGACTACGAGCAGTACTTC. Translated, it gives CASSVDYEQYF.

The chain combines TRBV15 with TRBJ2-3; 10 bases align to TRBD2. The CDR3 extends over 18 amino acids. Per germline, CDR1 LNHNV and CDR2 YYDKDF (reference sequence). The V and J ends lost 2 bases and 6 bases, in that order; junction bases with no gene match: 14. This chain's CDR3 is CATSRPLSSGGDPDTQYF. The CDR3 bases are TGTGCCACCAGCAGACCCCTCTCCAGCGGGGGGGACCCGGATACGCAGTATTTT.

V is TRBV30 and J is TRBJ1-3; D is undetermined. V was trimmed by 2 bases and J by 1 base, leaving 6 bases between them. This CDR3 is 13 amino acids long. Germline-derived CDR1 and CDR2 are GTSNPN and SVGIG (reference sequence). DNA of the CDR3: TGTGCCTGGAGTTTGGAATCTGGAAACACCATATATTTT. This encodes CAWSLESGNTIYF.

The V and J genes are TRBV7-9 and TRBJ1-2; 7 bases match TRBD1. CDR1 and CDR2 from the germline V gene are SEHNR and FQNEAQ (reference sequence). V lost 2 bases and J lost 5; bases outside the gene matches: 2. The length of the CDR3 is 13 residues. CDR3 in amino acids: CASSLTGEYGYTF. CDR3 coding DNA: TGTGCCAGCAGCTTAACAGGGGAATATGGCTACACCTTC.

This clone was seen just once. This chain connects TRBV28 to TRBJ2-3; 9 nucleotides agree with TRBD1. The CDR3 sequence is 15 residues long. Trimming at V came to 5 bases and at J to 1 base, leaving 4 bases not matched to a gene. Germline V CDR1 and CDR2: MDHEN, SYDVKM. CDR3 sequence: CASSPQGAGTDTQYF. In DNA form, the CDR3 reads TGTGCCAGCAGTCCACAGGGGGCGGGCACAGATACGCAGTATTTT.

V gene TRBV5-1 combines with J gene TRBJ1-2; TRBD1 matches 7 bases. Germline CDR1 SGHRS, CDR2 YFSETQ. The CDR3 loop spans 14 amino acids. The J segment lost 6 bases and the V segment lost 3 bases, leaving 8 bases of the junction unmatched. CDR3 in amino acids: CASSSEGQTDGYTF. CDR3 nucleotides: TGCGCCAGCAGCTCGGAGGGACAGACAGATGGCTACACCTTC. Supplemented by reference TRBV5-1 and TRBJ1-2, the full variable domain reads KAGVTQTPRYLIKTRGQQVTLSCSPISGHRSVSWYQQTPGQGLQFLFEYFSETQRNKGNFPGRFSGRQFSNSRSEMNVSTLELGDSALYLCASSSEGQTDGYTFGSGTRLTVV.

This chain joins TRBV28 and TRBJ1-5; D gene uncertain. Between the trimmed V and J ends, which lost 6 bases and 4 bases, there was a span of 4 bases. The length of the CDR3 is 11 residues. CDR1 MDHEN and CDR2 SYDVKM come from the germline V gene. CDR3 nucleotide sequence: TGTGCCAGCAGGGATAATCAGCCCCAGCATTTT. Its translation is CASRDNQPQHF.

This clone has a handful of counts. CDR3 in amino acids: CASSYTGTGSYEQYF. The CDR3 coding sequence is TGTGCCAGCTCGTATACCGGGACAGGCTCCTACGAGCAGTACTTC. The chain links TRBV18 to TRBJ2-5; 8 bases map to TRBD1. TRBJ2-7 explains the end of the DNA better; the J call may be wrong. This CDR3 contains 15 residues. The germline gives CDR1 KGHSH, CDR2 LQKENI.

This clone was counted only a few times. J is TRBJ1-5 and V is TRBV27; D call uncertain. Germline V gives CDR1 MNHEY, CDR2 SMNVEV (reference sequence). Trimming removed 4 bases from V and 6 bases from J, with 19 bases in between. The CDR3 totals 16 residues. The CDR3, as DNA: TGTGCCAGCAGTTCGACTTCCCAGCCTCTAGGTCAGCCCCAGCATTTT. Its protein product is CASSSTSQPLGQPQHF.